One sample yielded the 29 T cell receptor beta chains listed below, sequenced in a study of cytomegalovirus exposure and HLA in healthy donors. Libraries were prepared by immunoSEQ multiplex PCR; TCRdb keeps only in-frame clonotypes and omits some of them. The sample consists of about 70,000 clones, over 90% of them appearing once. Specimen: PBMCs. These receptors originate from a man between 18 and 29 years old in good health and CMV-seropositive.

The CDR3 loop is CASSRGQAGANVLTF. The CDR3 coding sequence is TGCGCCAGCAGCCGAGGGCAGGCTGGGGCCAACGTCCTGACTTTC. The chain combines TRBV5-1 with TRBJ2-6, with D tentatively TRBD2 (5 bases). The V end lost 4 bases, the J end lost 2 bases, and 10 bases lay between the germline ends. This CDR3 has 15 amino acids. The germline CDR1 and CDR2 sequences are SGHRS and YFSETQ.

This clone appeared a single time. The chain joins TRBV5-4 to TRBJ2-3; 9 bases map to TRBD2. V lost 1 base, J lost 0 bases, and 12 bases stayed unmatched. Germline-derived CDR1 and CDR2 are SGHNT and YYREEE (reference sequence). The CDR3 consists of 19 residues. The CDR3 region is CASSLKVSSGASSTDTQYF. CDR3 sequence (DNA): TGTGCCAGCAGCTTGAAGGTGTCTAGCGGGGCTTCTAGCACAGATACGCAGTATTTT.

This sequence joins TRBV11-3 and TRBJ2-5, with D perhaps matching TRBD2 (7 bases). The V end was cut by 5 bases, the J end by 5 bases, with 21 bases between. Germline CDR1 is SGHNT and CDR2 is YENEEA. The length of the CDR3 is 16 residues. CDR3 DNA: TGTGCCAGCAGCCGAGGGGGGGGCTTAGCGGAGGAGACCCAGTACTTC. This sequence encodes CASSRGGGLAEETQYF.

This rearrangement joins TRBV2 to TRBJ2-2, with 9 nucleotides matching TRBD2. The CDR3 spans 18 residues. After removal of 4 bases from V and 7 bases from J, the junction contained 16 bases not matched to a gene. Germline assignment: CDR1 SNHLY and CDR2 FYNNEI. The CDR3 DNA reads TGTGCCAGCAGTGTTGCCTCACAGGGCGGGAGGGCCCACGGGGAGCTGTTTTTT. Its translation is CASSVASQGGRAHGELFF.

This clone was seen only once. The chain recombines TRBV5-6 with TRBJ1-1; tentative D call: TRBD1 (6 bases). Deletions cut 4 bases from V and 8 bases from J, with 12 bases between. Looked up from germline, CDR1 is SGHDT and CDR2 is YYEEEE. The CDR3 extends over 12 amino acids. CDR3 in DNA: TGTGCCAGCAGCCGTACAGGGTTCGAAGCTTTCTTT. This sequence encodes CASSRTGFEAFF.

The chain has TRBV4-1 and TRBJ2-7; 7 positions agree with TRBD2. With V trimmed by 4 bases and J by 7 bases, 16 bases remained unmatched. Germline V gene sequence: CDR1 MGHRA, CDR2 YSYEKL. The CDR3 has 16 residues. The CDR3 loop is CASSLPAGAGLGEQYF. In DNA form, the CDR3 reads TGCGCCAGCAGCCTACCGGCGGGAGCAGGTTTGGGTGAGCAGTACTTC.

The CDR3 nucleotides read TGCGCCAGCAGCTTGGGACTTACCTACGAGCAGTACTTC. Its protein is CASSLGLTYEQYF. This chain joins TRBV5-1 and TRBJ2-7; no reliable D call. Germline V gene data show CDR1 as SGHRS and CDR2 as YFSETQ. The CDR3 loop spans 13 amino acids. The ends were cut back, 0 bases at V and 2 bases at J, with 6 bases in the middle.

The chain uses TRBV12-1 and TRBJ2-7; the D call of TRBD1 is as the table states it, not checked on the DNA. TRBV12-1 is a known pseudogene. The CDR3 extends over 15 amino acids. CDR3 amino acids: CASSFPRQGSYEQYF. The CDR3 DNA follows: TGTGCCAGCAGCTTTCCTCGACAGGGGTCCTACGAGCAGTACTTC.

The V gene is TRBV29-1, the J gene TRBJ1-2; D remains ambiguous. Germline assignment: CDR1 SQVTM and CDR2 ANQGSEA. CDR3 length equals 13 residues. V lost 4 bases and J lost 5, with 14 bases in between. CDR3 sequence (DNA): TGCAGCGTTGTAGACAACCCCGGGTATGGCTACACCTTC. Residues: CSVVDNPGYGYTF.

The gene calls are TRBV4-1 and TRBJ2-7; TRBD2 might be the D (5 bases). Trimming stripped 2 bases from V and 3 bases from J, with 14 bases between. The CDR3 is 15 amino acids. Per the germline V gene, CDR1 is MGHRA and CDR2 is YSYEKL. CDR3 DNA sequence: TGCGCCAGCAGCCAATTCGTGGGAGAGGGCTACGAGCAGTACTTC. The encoded protein is CASSQFVGEGYEQYF.

This chain uses TRBV6-5 with TRBJ2-7; 8 bases map to TRBD1. The CDR3 covers 13 residues. Unmatched junction bases numbered 3, after V lost 6 bases and J lost 2 bases. CDR1 and CDR2 (germline): MNHEY, SVGAGI. For the CDR3, the DNA is TGTGCCAGCAGCCGGACAGGGACCTACGAGCAGTACTTC. This translates into CASSRTGTYEQYF.

The chain has TRBV5-1 and TRBJ2-1, with 7 bases identical to TRBD2. The CDR3 totals 19 residues. Unmatched junction bases numbered 21, after V lost 0 bases and J lost 9 bases. The V gene's germline CDR1 is SGHRS and CDR2 YFSETQ. CDR3 protein: CASSLAGGGTPLRNSEQFF. The CDR3 DNA follows: TGCGCCAGCAGCTTGGCGGGGGGAGGAACCCCATTAAGGAACAGTGAGCAGTTCTTC.

This rearrangement joins TRBV10-1 to TRBJ1-2; D gene ambiguous. The CDR3 covers 13 residues. V was trimmed by 3 bases and J by 4 bases, leaving 9 bases between them. CDR1 and CDR2 from the germline V gene are WNHNN and SYGVQD (reference sequence). The CDR3 coding sequence is TGCGCCAGCAGTGAACCGGGAGGCTATGGCTACACCTTC. Translated, it gives CASSEPGGYGYTF.

The chain links TRBV4-2 to TRBJ2-7, with 9 bases identical to TRBD2. Germline-derived CDR1 and CDR2 are LGHNA and YNFKEQ. V was clipped by 0 bases and J by 2 bases; unmatched bases: 5. This CDR3 spans 16 amino acids. As DNA, the CDR3 is TGTGCCAGCAGCCAAGATGGGACTAGCCGACCCTACGAGCAGTACTTC. It encodes CASSQDGTSRPYEQYF.

As DNA, the CDR3 is TGTGCCAGCAGTAACGGGAGACCATTCGAGCAGTACTTC. Protein: CASSNGRPFEQYF. The chain employs TRBV27 and TRBJ2-7, with D perhaps TRBD2 (6 bases). V lost 5 bases and J 6 bases, leaving 14 bases between the germline ends. The V gene's germline CDR1 is MNHEY and CDR2 SMNVEV (reference sequence). This CDR3 contains 13 residues.

The rearrangement joins TRBV28 to TRBJ2-4; no reliable D call. The germline CDR1 and CDR2 sequences are MDHEN and SYDVKM. The CDR3 is made up of 16 amino acids. Trimming stripped 2 bases from V and 0 bases from J, with 11 bases between. The CDR3: CASSLAASLAKNIQYF. In DNA, the CDR3 is TGTGCCAGCAGTTTAGCGGCCAGTCTAGCCAAAAACATTCAGTACTTC.

The CDR3 DNA is TGCAGCGTTGAAGAGACAGGGGGCTTCTATGGCTACACCTTC. Translation: CSVEETGGFYGYTF. V and J are TRBV29-1 and TRBJ1-2; 10 bases are a match to TRBD1. The CDR3 covers 14 residues. Germline V gene sequence: CDR1 SQVTM, CDR2 ANQGSEA. V lost 0 bases and J lost 4; bases outside the gene matches: 2.

The V and J genes are TRBV5-1 and TRBJ2-6, with TRBD2 as a possible D gene (6 bases). This CDR3 is built from 18 residues. Trimming shortened V by 4 bases and J by 1 base, and 18 bases separated the two germline ends. Germline V CDR1 and CDR2: SGHRS, YFSETQ. The CDR3 sequence: CASSPGIGAGSGANVLTF. CDR3 sequence (DNA): TGCGCCAGCAGCCCCGGTATCGGGGCGGGATCTGGGGCCAACGTCCTGACTTTC. The whole variable domain, filled in from reference TRBV5-1 and TRBJ2-6, reads KAGVTQTPRYLIKTRGQQVTLSCSPISGHRSVSWYQQTPGQGLQFLFEYFSETQRNKGNFPGRFSGRQFSNSRSEMNVSTLELGDSALYLCASSPGIGAGSGANVLTFGAGSRLTVL.

This clone was counted only a few times. V usage is TRBV7-8 and J usage is TRBJ2-7; TRBD2 matches 7 bases. This CDR3 region has 14 residues. Germline values: CDR1 SGHVS, CDR2 FQNEAQ. V shed 3 bases, J shed 6 bases, and the junction held 8 bases outside the gene matches. In nucleotides, the CDR3 is TGTGCCAGCAGCTTCGGGACTATGGCCGGCGAGCAGTACTTC. Translated: CASSFGTMAGEQYF.

The chain joins TRBV28 to TRBJ1-5; tentative D call: TRBD1 (6 bases). Deletions cut 6 bases from V and 2 bases from J, with 11 bases between. CDR1 and CDR2 from the germline V gene are MDHEN and SYDVKM. The CDR3 is made up of 14 amino acids. CDR3 region: CASSRYRGNQPQHF. Here the CDR3 DNA reads TGTGCCAGCAGCCGCTACAGGGGCAATCAGCCCCAGCATTTT.

The rearrangement uses TRBV6-5 and TRBJ2-7; maybe TRBD1 (5 bases). CDR3 length equals 14 residues. The V end was cut by 8 bases, the J end by 5 bases, with 19 bases between. Germline-derived CDR1 and CDR2 are MNHEY and SVGAGI. This CDR3 is CASGRTRISHEQYF. CDR3 DNA: TGTGCCAGCGGCCGGACAAGAATATCGCACGAGCAGTACTTC.

This rearrangement joins TRBV7-6 to TRBJ2-5, with 11 positions matching TRBD1. Germline V CDR1 and CDR2: SGHVS, FNYEAQ. The CDR3 sequence is 18 residues long. The J segment lost 2 bases and the V segment lost 2 bases, leaving 10 bases of the junction unmatched. Written as DNA, the CDR3 is TGTGCCAGCAGCTTATGGACAGGGGGCGCCGGATCTCAAGAGACCCAGTACTTC. Translated, it gives CASSLWTGGAGSQETQYF.

The V and J genes are TRBV7-9 and TRBJ2-5; 8 bases are shared with TRBD2. In germline, CDR1 is SEHNR, CDR2 FQNEAQ (reference sequence). V shed 5 bases and J 2 bases; nucleotides not matched to a gene: 7. This CDR3 has 15 amino acids. CDR3 DNA: TGTGCCAGCAGCCCCCCACTAGCGGCACAAGAGACCCAGTACTTC. Its protein product is CASSPPLAAQETQYF.

The gene calls are TRBV19 and TRBJ2-1, with TRBD1 as a possible D gene (6 bases). The CDR3 length is 15 residues. Germline loops: CDR1 LNHDA, CDR2 SQIVND (reference sequence). V was shortened by 6 bases and J by 1 base, with 13 bases between the two germline ends. The CDR3 is CASSLRGFSYNEQFF. The CDR3, as DNA: TGTGCCAGTAGCCTCAGGGGCTTTTCCTACAATGAGCAGTTCTTC.

The chain couples TRBV7-6 to TRBJ2-3; D might be TRBD2 (6 bases). CDR1 and CDR2 from the germline V gene are SGHVS and FNYEAQ. The CDR3 consists of 15 residues. V lost 2 bases, J lost 6 bases, and 15 bases lay in between. DNA for the CDR3: TGTGCCAGCAGCTTAACCGGGAGCGGGTTCGATACGCAGTATTTT. Translation gives CASSLTGSGFDTQYF.

The chain uses TRBV19 and TRBJ2-7; D is ambiguous. The CDR3 is 14 amino acids. V was trimmed by 3 bases and J by 6 bases, leaving 15 bases between them. The germline V gene has CDR1 LNHDA and CDR2 SQIVND (reference sequence). CDR3 in DNA: TGTGCCAGTAGTATTGAGACGCGGTCGACCGAGCAGTACTTC. Its protein product is CASSIETRSTEQYF.

This rearrangement joins TRBV30 to TRBJ2-5, with 7 bases identical to TRBD1. V gave up 0 bases and J gave up 6 bases; unmatched junction bases: 7. The CDR3 runs 14 residues. The germline gives CDR1 GTSNPN, CDR2 SVGIG (reference sequence). As DNA, the CDR3 is TGTGCCTGGAGTGTTGGGACAGCTGTGAAGACCCAGTACTTC. This codes for CAWSVGTAVKTQYF.

The chain recombines TRBV4-1 with TRBJ2-2; 8 nucleotides align to TRBD1. The CDR3 is made up of 15 amino acids. Losses at the gene ends were 6 bases for V and 4 bases for J; bases not matched to a gene: 7. From germline, CDR1 is MGHRA and CDR2 YSYEKL. CDR3 bases: TGCGCCAGCAGTTTCAGGGGGCTCGGCACCGGGGAGCTGTTTTTT. Translation gives CASSFRGLGTGELFF.

The rearrangement links TRBV7-9 to TRBJ1-3; no definite D call. Germline-derived CDR1 and CDR2 are SEHNR and FQNEAQ (reference sequence). The CDR3 totals 16 residues. V gave up 3 bases and J gave up 0 bases, with 12 bases separating them. The CDR3 spells CASSFRGIYSGNTIYF. CDR3 DNA: TGTGCCAGCAGCTTTCGGGGAATTTACTCTGGAAACACCATATATTTT.